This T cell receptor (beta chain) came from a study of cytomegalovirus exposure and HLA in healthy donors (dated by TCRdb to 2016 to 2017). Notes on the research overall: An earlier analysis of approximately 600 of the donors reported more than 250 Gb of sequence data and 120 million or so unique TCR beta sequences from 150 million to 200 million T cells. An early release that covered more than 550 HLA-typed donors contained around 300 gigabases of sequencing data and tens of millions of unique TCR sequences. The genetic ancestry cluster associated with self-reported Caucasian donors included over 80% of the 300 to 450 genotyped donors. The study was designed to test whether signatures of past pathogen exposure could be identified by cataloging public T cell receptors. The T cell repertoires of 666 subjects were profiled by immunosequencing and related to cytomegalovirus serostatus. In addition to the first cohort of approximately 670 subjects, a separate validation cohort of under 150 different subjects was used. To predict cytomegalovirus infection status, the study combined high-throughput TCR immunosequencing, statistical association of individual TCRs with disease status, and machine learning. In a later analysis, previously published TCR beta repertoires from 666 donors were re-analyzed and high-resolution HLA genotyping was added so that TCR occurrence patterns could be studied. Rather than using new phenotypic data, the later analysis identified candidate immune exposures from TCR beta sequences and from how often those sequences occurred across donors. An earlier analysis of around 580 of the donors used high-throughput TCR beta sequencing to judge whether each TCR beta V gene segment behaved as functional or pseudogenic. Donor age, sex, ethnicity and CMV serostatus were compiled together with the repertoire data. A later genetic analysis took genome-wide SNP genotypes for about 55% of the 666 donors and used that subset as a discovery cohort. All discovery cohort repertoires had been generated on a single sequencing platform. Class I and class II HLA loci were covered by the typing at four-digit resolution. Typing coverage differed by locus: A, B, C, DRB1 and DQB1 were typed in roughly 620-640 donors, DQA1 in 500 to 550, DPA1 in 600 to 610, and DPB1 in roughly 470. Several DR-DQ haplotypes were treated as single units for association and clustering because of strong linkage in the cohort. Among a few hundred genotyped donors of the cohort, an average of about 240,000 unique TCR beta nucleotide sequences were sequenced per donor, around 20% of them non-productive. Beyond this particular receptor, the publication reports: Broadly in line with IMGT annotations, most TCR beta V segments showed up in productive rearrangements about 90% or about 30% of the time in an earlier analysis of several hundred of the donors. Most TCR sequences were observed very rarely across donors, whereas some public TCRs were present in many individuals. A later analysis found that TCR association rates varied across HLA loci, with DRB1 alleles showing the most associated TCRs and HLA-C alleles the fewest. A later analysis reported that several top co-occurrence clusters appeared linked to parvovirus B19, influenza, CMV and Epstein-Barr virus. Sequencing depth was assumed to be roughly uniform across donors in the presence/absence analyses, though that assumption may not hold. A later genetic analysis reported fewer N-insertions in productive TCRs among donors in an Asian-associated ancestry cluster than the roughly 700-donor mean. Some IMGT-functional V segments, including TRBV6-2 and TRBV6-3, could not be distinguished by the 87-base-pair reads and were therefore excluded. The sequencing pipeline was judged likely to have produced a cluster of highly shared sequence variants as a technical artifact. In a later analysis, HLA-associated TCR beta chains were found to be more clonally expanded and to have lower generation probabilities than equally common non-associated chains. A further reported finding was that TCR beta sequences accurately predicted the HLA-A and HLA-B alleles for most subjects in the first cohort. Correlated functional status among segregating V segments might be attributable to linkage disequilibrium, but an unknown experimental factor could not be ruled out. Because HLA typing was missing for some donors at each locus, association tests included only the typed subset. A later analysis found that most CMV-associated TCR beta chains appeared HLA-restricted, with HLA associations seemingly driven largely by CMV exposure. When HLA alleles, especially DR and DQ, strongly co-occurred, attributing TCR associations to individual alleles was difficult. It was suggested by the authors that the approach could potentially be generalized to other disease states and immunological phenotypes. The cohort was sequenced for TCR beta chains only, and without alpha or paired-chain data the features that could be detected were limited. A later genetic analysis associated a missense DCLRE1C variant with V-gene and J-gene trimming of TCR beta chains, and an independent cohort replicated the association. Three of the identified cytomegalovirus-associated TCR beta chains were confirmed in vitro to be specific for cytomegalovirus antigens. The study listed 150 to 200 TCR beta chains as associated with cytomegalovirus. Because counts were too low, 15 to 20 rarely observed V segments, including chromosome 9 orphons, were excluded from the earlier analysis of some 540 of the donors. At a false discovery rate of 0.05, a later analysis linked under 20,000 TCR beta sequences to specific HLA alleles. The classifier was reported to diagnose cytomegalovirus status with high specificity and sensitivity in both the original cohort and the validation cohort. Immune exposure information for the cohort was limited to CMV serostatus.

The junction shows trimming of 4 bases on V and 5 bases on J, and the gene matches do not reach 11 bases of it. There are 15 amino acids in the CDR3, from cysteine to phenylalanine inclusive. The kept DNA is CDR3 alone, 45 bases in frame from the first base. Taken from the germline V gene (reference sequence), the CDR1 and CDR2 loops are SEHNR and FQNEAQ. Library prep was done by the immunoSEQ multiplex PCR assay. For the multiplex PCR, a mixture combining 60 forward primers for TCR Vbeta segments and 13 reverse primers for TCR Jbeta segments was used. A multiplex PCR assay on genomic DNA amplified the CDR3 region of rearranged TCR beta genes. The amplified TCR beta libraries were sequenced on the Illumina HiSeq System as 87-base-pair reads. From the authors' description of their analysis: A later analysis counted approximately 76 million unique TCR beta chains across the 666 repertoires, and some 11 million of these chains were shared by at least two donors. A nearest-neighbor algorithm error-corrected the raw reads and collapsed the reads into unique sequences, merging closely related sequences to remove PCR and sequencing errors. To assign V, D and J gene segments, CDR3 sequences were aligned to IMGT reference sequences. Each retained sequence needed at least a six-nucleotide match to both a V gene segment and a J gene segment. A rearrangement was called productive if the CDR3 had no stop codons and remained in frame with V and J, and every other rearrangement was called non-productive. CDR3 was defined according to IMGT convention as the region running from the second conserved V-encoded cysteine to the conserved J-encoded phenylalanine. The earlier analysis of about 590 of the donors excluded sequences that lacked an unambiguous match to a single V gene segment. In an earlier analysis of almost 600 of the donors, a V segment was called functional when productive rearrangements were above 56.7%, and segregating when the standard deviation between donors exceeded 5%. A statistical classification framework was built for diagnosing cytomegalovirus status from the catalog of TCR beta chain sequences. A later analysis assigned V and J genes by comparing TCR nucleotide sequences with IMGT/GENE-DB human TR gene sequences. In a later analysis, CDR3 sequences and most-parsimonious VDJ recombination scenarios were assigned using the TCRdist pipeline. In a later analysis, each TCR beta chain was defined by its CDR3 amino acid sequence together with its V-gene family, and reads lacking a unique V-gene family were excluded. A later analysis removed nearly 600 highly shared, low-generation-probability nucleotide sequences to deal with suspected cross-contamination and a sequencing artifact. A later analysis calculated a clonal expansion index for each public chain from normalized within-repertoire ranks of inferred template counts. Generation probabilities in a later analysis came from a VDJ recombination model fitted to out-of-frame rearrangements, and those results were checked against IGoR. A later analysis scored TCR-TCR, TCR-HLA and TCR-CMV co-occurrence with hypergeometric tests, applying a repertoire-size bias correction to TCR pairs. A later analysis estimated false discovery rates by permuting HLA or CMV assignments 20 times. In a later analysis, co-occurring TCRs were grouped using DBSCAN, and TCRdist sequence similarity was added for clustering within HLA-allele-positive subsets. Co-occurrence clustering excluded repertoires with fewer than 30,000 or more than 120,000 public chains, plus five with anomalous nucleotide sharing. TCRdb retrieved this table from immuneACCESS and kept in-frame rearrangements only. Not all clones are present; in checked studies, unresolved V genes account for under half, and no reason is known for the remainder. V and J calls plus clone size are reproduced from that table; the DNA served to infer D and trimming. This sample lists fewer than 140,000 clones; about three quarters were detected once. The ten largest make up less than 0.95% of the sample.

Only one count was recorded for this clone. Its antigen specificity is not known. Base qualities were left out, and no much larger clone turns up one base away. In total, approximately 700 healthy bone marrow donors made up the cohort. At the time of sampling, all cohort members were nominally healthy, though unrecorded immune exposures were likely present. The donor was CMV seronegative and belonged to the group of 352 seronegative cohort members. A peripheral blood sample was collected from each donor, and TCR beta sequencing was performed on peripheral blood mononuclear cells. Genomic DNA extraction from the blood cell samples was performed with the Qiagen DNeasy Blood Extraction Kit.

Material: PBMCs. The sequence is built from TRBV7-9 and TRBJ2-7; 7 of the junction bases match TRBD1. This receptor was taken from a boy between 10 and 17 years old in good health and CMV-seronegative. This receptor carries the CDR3 CASSSLTGIGNEQYF. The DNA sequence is TGTGCCAGCAGCTCTCTGACAGGGATTGGAAACGAGCAGTACTTC.